Listed below are T cell receptor beta chains from one sample, sequenced in a study of T cells in Graves' hyperthyroidism and ophthalmopathy. Via MiXCR, TCRdb re-called the multiplex PCR reads, giving one row per CDR3 protein. There are hundreds of thousands of distinct CDR3 sequences in the sample; approximately 23% occur only once, and about half lies in the top ten. The sequencing sample was made of blood. These receptors originate from a woman aged 70 to 79 with Graves' ophthalmopathy. CDR3s include the opening cysteine and the closing phenylalanine or tryptophan. The order of the fields is V gene, clone size, J gene, D gene, CDR3 DNA, CDR3 protein. A D gene is named only where the DNA matches it firmly. Some rows mark clone size as missing; the rest say once, few, many or name a class of expanded clone.

>TRBV5-4|NA|TRBJ2-2|NA
TGTGCCAGCAGCTTGGGGGGGGCAGTCGGCGGGGAGCTGTTTTTT
CASSLGGAVGGELFF
>TRBV3-1|few|TRBJ2-7|NA
TGTGCCAGCAGCCAGGAACCCTACGAGCAGTACTTC
CASSQEPYEQYF
>TRBV3-1|NA|TRBJ1-2|NA
TGTGCCAGCAGCCAAGTCGTCCCAACCGAGACTTATAACTATGGCTACACCTTC
CASSQVVPTETYNYGYTF
>TRBV11-2|many|TRBJ2-5|TRBD1
TGTGCCAGCAGCTTGGGGACAGGGGTAACCAGGGGGACCCAGTACTTC
CASSLGTGVTRGTQYF
>TRBV3-1|many|TRBJ1-2|TRBD1
TGTGCCAGCAGCCAAGATCACAGGGGCTATGGCTACACCTTC
CASSQDHRGYGYTF
>TRBV20-1|NA|TRBJ2-1|NA
TGCAGTGCCTCCCAGGGCGGGGCCTACAATGAGCAGTTCTTC
CSASQGGAYNEQFF
>TRBV4-3|few|TRBJ2-3|NA
TGCGCCAGCAGCCAAGGGACCGGCCCGAAAACGCAGTATTTT
CASSQGTGPKTQYF
>TRBV19|few|TRBJ2-7|TRBD1
TGTGCCAGCAAGTTACAGGGGGTCGGCTCCTACGAGCAGTACTTC
CASKLQGVGSYEQYF
>TRBV7-9|many|TRBJ2-3|NA
TGTGCCAGCAGCCGATTTTTGTTAGCGAACACAGATACGCAGTATTTT
CASSRFLLANTDTQYF
>TRBV20-1|few|TRBJ2-3|NA
TGCAGTGCTAGAGTCCCCCAGAGTGCAGATACGCAGTATTTT
CSARVPQSADTQYF
>TRBV13|NA|TRBJ2-2|TRBD1
TGTGCCAGCAGCTTAGGCAGGGGGTACACCGGGGAGCTGTTTTTT
CASSLGRGYTGELFF
>TRBV28|many|TRBJ2-7|TRBD1
TGTGCCAGCAGTTGGGGGGACAGGGTAGACGTTAGCTACGAGCAGTACTTC
CASSWGDRVDVSYEQYF
>TRBV24-1|NA|TRBJ2-7|NA
TGTGCCACCAGTGATAAACGACAACGGGGGCATTCCCACGAGCAGTACTTC
CATSDKRQRGHSHEQYF
>TRBV7-3|many|TRBJ2-1|NA
TGTGCCAGCAGCTTAGCAAAGGGTACGGGATACAATGAGCAGTTCTTC
CASSLAKGTGYNEQFF